The 13 T cell receptor beta chains listed next were all sequenced from one sample in a study of breast tumors, draining lymph nodes, adjacent tissues. TCRdb re-called the multiplex PCR reads with MiXCR, one entry per CDR3 protein. The data hold 180,000 or so distinct CDR3 sequences, with 30% to 40% observed a single time. The lymph nodes were axillary draining lymph nodes from breast cancer patients. Sequenced input: axillary lymph node tissue. These receptors originate from a female donor with breast cancer. Some clones in this sample may be carry-over from other donors' samples.

This clonotype was counted at least ten times. The gene calls are TRBV2 and TRBJ2-7; D might be TRBD1 (7 bases). Between the trimmed V and J ends, which lost 7 bases and 2 bases, there was a span of 12 bases. This CDR3 region has 13 residues. The germline gives CDR1 SNHLY, CDR2 FYNNEI. The CDR3 DNA reads TGTGCCAGCACCTCAGGGGGGACCTACGAGCAGTACTTC. Its translation is CASTSGGTYEQYF.

At least ten counts were recorded for this clonotype. The chain carries TRBV2 and TRBJ1-2; D gene unclear. Germline CDR1 reads SNHLY; CDR2 reads FYNNEI. The CDR3 is made up of 13 amino acids. The V end lost 4 bases, the J end lost 8 bases, and 14 bases lay between the germline ends. The CDR3 bases are TGTGCCAGCAGTGTATTAACAGCCGAGGGCTACACCTTC. It translates to CASSVLTAEGYTF.

This clonotype was observed many times. The chain employs TRBV30 and TRBJ1-5, with D unresolved. This CDR3 has 14 residues. In germline, CDR1 is GTSNPN, CDR2 SVGIG (reference sequence). Trimming removed 2 bases at V and 3 bases at J, with 11 bases between. The CDR3 DNA reads TGTGCCTGGAGTCGGGCAGACTACAATCAGCCCCAGCATTTT. Protein: CAWSRADYNQPQHF.

For this clonotype: It may be a read error: a sequence one base away is much more abundant. This sequence joins TRBV6-1 and TRBJ2-5, with D possibly matching TRBD2 (6 bases). The CDR3 contains 15 residues. Germline V gene sequence: CDR1 MNHNS, CDR2 SASEGT. V lost 3 bases and J lost 2, with 13 bases in between. CDR3 nucleotide sequence: TGTGCCAGCAGTGAGGGCGGGGTGGGTCAAGAGACCCAGTACTTC. Protein product: CASSEGGVGQETQYF.

The chain has TRBV20-1 and TRBJ2-1; weak D call: TRBD2 (6 bases). V was trimmed by 4 bases and J by 4 bases, leaving 17 bases between them. Germline loops: CDR1 DFQATT, CDR2 SNEGSKA (reference sequence). The CDR3 covers 15 residues. Here the CDR3 DNA reads TGCAGTGCTACCATGCTAGCGATGGTATACAATGAGCAGTTCTTC. Amino acid sequence: CSATMLAMVYNEQFF.

This clonotype has at least ten counts. The rearrangement uses TRBV3-1 and TRBJ2-7; D uncertain. The CDR3 runs 16 residues. CDR1 is LGHDT and CDR2 is YNNKEL in the germline V gene (reference sequence). Trimming left V 2 bases short and J 6 bases short, with 20 bases between. CDR3 loop: CASSQTPFVSTGEQYF. For the CDR3, the DNA is TGTGCCAGCAGCCAAACCCCGTTCGTCTCTACGGGCGAGCAGTACTTC.

This clonotype was counted many times. The J gene is TRBJ1-4, the V gene TRBV7-9, with D possibly being TRBD1 (5 bases). Germline V lookup: CDR1 SEHNR, CDR2 FQNEAQ (reference sequence). Trimming cost V 5 bases and J 4 bases, with 14 bases left between them. The CDR3 has 15 amino acids. CDR3 sequence: CASSPQGIGNEKLFF. In DNA, the CDR3 is TGTGCCAGCAGCCCTCAGGGCATCGGTAATGAAAAACTGTTTTTT.

The table lists this clonotype with many counts. The rearrangement uses TRBV6-5 and TRBJ2-5; the D is unclear. This CDR3 has 14 residues. Trimming stripped 0 bases from V and 5 bases from J, with 10 bases between. CDR1 is MNHEY and CDR2 is SVGAGI in the germline V gene. CDR3 residues: CASSYSNFGETQYF. The CDR3 coding sequence is TGTGCCAGCAGTTACTCGAACTTCGGGGAGACCCAGTACTTC.

This chain joins TRBV4-1 and TRBJ2-3, with D possibly matching TRBD1 (6 bases). This CDR3 has 12 amino acids. The V end was cut by 3 bases, the J end by 9 bases, with 10 bases between. Per germline, CDR1 MGHRA and CDR2 YSYEKL. CDR3 DNA: TGCGCCAGCAGCCACAGGGGAGACACGCAGTATTTT. As protein: CASSHRGDTQYF.

This rearrangement joins TRBV29-1 to TRBJ1-1; tentatively, D is TRBD1 (5 bases). The germline V gene has CDR1 SQVTM and CDR2 ANQGSEA. Trimming removed 4 bases at V and 5 bases at J, with 11 bases between. The CDR3 sequence is 12 residues long. The CDR3 region is CSVGFGGTEAFF. The CDR3 DNA is TGCAGCGTTGGGTTCGGGGGGACTGAAGCTTTCTTT. Using reference TRBV29-1 and TRBJ1-1 for the parts outside the CDR3, the full variable domain is SAVISQKPSRDICQRGTSLTIQCQVDSQVTMMFWYRQQPGQSLTLIATANQGSEATYESGFVIDKFPISRPNLTFSTLTVSNMSPEDSSIYLCSVGFGGTEAFFGQGTRLTVV.

In this sample, this clonotype turned up many times. V gene TRBV5-1 combines with J gene TRBJ2-2; D is undetermined. Germline CDR1 SGHRS, CDR2 YFSETQ. The V gene lost 2 bases and the J gene lost 3 bases, with 8 bases spanning the gap. The CDR3 extends over 14 amino acids. The CDR3 loop is CASSFRSDTGELFF. Written as DNA, the CDR3 is TGCGCCAGCAGCTTTAGGTCGGACACCGGGGAGCTGTTTTTT.

This clonotype showed up many times. The chain employs TRBV7-2 and TRBJ2-7; D is uncertain. V was cut by 4 bases and J by 12 bases, with 16 bases left in between. Germline-derived CDR1 and CDR2 are SGHTA and FQGNSA. There are 12 residues in the CDR3. The CDR3 DNA follows: TGTGCCAGCAGCTCACCCTCCGGGTATCCGTACTTC. Its translation: CASSSPSGYPYF.

This chain links TRBV7-6 with TRBJ2-5, with D possibly being TRBD1 or TRBD2 (6 bases each). V lost 5 bases, J lost 6 bases, and 22 bases lay in between. The CDR3 consists of 16 residues. The germline gives CDR1 SGHVS, CDR2 FNYEAQ. The CDR3, as DNA: TGTGCCAGCAGCCCTCCCGACGGGGGCGCGCTGAAGACCCAGTACTTC. It translates to CASSPPDGGALKTQYF.